The rows below give T cell receptor beta chains drawn from one sample of a study of blood T cells in healthy people across ages. From the 5' RACE reads, TCRdb called clonotypes with MiXCR, one entry per CDR3 protein. The table lists 1.5 million or so distinct CDR3 sequences, 42% of them singletons. The sample taken for sequencing was blood. Receptor source: a woman between 18 and 30 years old in good health. The CDR3 runs from the conserved cysteine through the conserved F or W. A D gene is named only where the DNA matches it firmly. Clone sizes are given selectively: once, few, many, or a class where the clone is expanded.

few	TRBV30	TRBJ2-1	NA	CAWSFSGGGYNEQFF	TGTGCCTGGAGTTTTAGCGGAGGCGGCTACAATGAGCAGTTCTTC
NA	TRBV18	TRBJ1-2	NA	CASSPQQGRTSNYGYTF	TGTGCCAGCTCACCCCAGCAGGGACGGACTTCTAACTATGGCTACACCTTC
NA	TRBV18	TRBJ1-2	NA	CASSNEQGSYDYTF	TGTGCCAGCTCAAATGAACAGGGATCCTATGACTACACCTTC
NA	TRBV4-1	TRBJ1-2	NA	CASSQVSSTSFGGYTF	TGCGCCAGCAGCCAAGTCAGTAGCACCTCGTTTGGTGGCTACACCTTC
NA	TRBV27	TRBJ2-7	NA	CTSSLTQAPREQYF	TGTACCAGCAGTTTGACTCAGGCCCCCCGCGAGCAGTACTTC
few	TRBV10-3	TRBJ2-1	TRBD2	CAISERLAGDREQFF	TGTGCCATCAGTGAAAGGCTAGCGGGAGACCGTGAGCAGTTCTTC
many	TRBV6-5	TRBJ1-2	NA	CASSHRWDGYTF	TGTGCCAGCAGCCACCGGTGGGATGGCTACACCTTC
few	TRBV7-9	TRBJ2-4	TRBD2	CASSLRSGGRAKNIQYF	TGTGCCAGCAGCTTACGTAGCGGGGGTCGAGCCAAAAACATTCAGTACTTC
few	TRBV10-1	TRBJ2-2	TRBD1	CASGGQAPNTGELFF	TGCGCCAGCGGCGGACAGGCCCCGAACACCGGGGAGCTGTTTTTT
NA	TRBV5-1	TRBJ2-1	NA	CASSFETGSSEQFF	TGCGCCAGCAGCTTCGAGACAGGTTCTAGTGAGCAGTTCTTC
NA	TRBV5-1	TRBJ2-3	TRBD2	CASSAAIGGGFSDTQYF	TGCGCCAGCAGCGCTGCTATCGGCGGGGGGTTTTCAGATACGCAGTATTTT
NA	TRBV19	TRBJ2-1	TRBD2	CASSIAGLAGGPEQFF	TGTGCCAGTAGTATAGCGGGACTAGCGGGGGGGCCGGAGCAGTTCTTC
NA	TRBV18	TRBJ2-5	TRBD2	CASSPKGAGECQETQYF	TGTGCCAGCTCACCGAAGGGAGCGGGGGAGTGCCAAGAGACCCAGTACTTC
NA	TRBV12-3/TRBV12-4	TRBJ2-7	NA	CASSLTPLRCEQYF	TGTGCCAGCAGTTTGACGCCCCTTCGGTGCGAGCAGTACTTC
NA	TRBV12-3/TRBV12-4	TRBJ2-3	NA	CASSLHRGYRIQYF	TGTGCCAGCAGTCTTCATCGGGGATACCGCATCCAGTATTTT
NA	TRBV7-2	TRBJ2-7	TRBD2	CASSSLAGLLEQYF	TGTGCCAGCAGCTCACTAGCGGGACTCCTAGAGCAGTACTTC
NA	TRBV12-3/TRBV12-4	TRBJ1-2	NA	CASSFSRVSGFYGYTF	TGTGCCAGCAGTTTTAGTAGGGTCTCGGGGTTCTATGGCTACACCTTC
NA	TRBV12-3/TRBV12-4	TRBJ2-7	TRBD2	CATSRGLAGFSYQQYF	TGTGCCACCTCACGAGGGCTAGCGGGTTTCTCCTACCAGCAGTACTTC
NA	TRBV29-1	TRBJ2-7	TRBD2	CSVEGGTSGSEQYF	TGCAGCGTTGAAGGTGGGACTAGCGGGAGCGAGCAGTACTTC
NA	TRBV20-1	TRBJ2-3	TRBD1	CSASRLGGQGTDTQYF	TGCAGTGCTAGCCGCCTCGGGGGACAGGGCACAGATACGCAGTATTTT
NA	TRBV28	TRBJ2-3	TRBD1	CASSLTEGASTDTQYF	TGTGCCAGCAGTCTTACCGAGGGGGCTAGCACAGATACGCAGTATTTT
NA	TRBV6-5	TRBJ1-3	NA	CASSRRESLGNTIYF	TGTGCCAGCAGCCGACGGGAATCACTTGGAAACACCATATATTTT
NA	TRBV21-1	TRBJ2-1	NA	CASSTLDREVWSGVSQFF	TGTGCCAGCAGCACCCTGGACAGGGAAGTGTGGTCTGGAGTGTCCCAGTTCTTC
few	TRBV5-1	TRBJ2-1	NA	CASSLVRSEHNEQFF	TGCGCCAGCAGCTTGGTTAGGTCAGAACACAATGAGCAGTTCTTC
NA	TRBV5-1	TRBJ2-7	TRBD2	CASSLRTSGSKNHEQYF	TGCGCCAGCAGCTTAAGGACTAGCGGGAGTAAAAACCACGAGCAGTACTTC
NA	TRBV2	TRBJ1-2	NA	CASSEGVGEKGYTF	TGTGCCAGCAGTGAAGGGGTAGGGGAGAAAGGCTACACCTTC
few	TRBV4-1	TRBJ1-6	NA	CASSQEAGAPGVNSPLHF	TGCGCCAGCAGCCAAGAAGCTGGGGCCCCAGGGGTAAATTCACCCCTCCACTTT
NA	TRBV9	TRBJ1-6	NA	CASSVAGFPSAVGPLHF	TGTGCCAGCAGCGTAGCGGGCTTTCCGTCCGCGGTGGGTCCCCTCCACTTT
NA	TRBV24-1	TRBJ2-1	TRBD2	CATSDSDRTSGPSSYNEQFF	TGTGCCACCAGTGATTCCGACCGGACTAGCGGGCCGAGCTCCTACAATGAGCAGTTCTTC
NA	TRBV30	TRBJ1-2	TRBD1	CAWSEQGNYGYTF	TGTGCCTGGAGTGAACAGGGGAACTATGGCTACACCTTC
NA	TRBV25-1	TRBJ1-2	NA	CASSDRSFDGYTF	TGTGCCAGCAGTGACCGCTCATTCGATGGCTACACCTTC
NA	TRBV5-1	TRBJ2-3	NA	CASSPEGYADTQYF	TGCGCCAGCAGCCCCGAGGGGTATGCAGATACGCAGTATTTT
NA	TRBV6-1	TRBJ1-5	NA	CASSEHPAGGNQPQHF	TGTGCCAGCAGTGAGCACCCCGCGGGGGGTAATCAGCCCCAGCATTTT
NA	TRBV7-2	TRBJ2-5	NA	CASSLESAYQETQYF	TGTGCCAGCAGCTTAGAATCAGCGTACCAAGAGACCCAGTACTTC
NA	TRBV11-2	TRBJ2-3	NA	CASSSIVADTQYF	TGTGCCAGCAGCTCAATAGTCGCAGATACGCAGTATTTT
NA	TRBV6-5	TRBJ2-5	NA	CASRIEQIQETQYF	TGTGCCAGCAGAATCGAACAGATCCAAGAGACCCAGTACTTC
NA	TRBV10-3	TRBJ2-5	NA	CAISRRTDRSNDEQYF	TGTGCCATCAGCCGCCGCACCGACAGGAGTAATGATGAGCAGTACTTC
few	TRBV4-1	TRBJ2-1	NA	CASSQVAGTSYNEQFF	TGCGCCAGCAGCCAAGTAGCAGGGACCTCCTACAATGAGCAGTTCTTC
NA	TRBV7-8	TRBJ2-2	NA	CASRRRENTGELFF	TGTGCCAGCCGGCGACGGGAGAACACCGGGGAGCTGTTTTTT
NA	TRBV11-2	TRBJ2-5	NA	CASNPVRAGGNEQYF	TGTGCCAGCAACCCAGTGAGGGCTGGGGGCAATGAGCAGTACTTC